The 25 T cell receptor beta chains below come from one sample, sequenced in a study of T cell responses to AZD1222 COVID-19 vaccine. Data came from immunoSEQ multiplex PCR; TCRdb stores just in-frame clones and leaves some out. In the table there are approximately 110,000 clones, roughly 87% of which are singletons. Here the sequenced sample was peripheral blood, taken on day 0 of AZD1222 vaccination. These receptors all stem from an adult in good health.

The gene calls are TRBV24-1 and TRBJ1-3; D perhaps matches TRBD1 (5 bases). Germline CDR1 is KGHDR and CDR2 is SFDVKD. Between the trimmed V and J ends, which lost 3 bases and 4 bases, there was a span of 12 bases. CDR3 length equals 15 residues. The CDR3 region has the DNA TGTGCCACCAGTGATACGGGACTGGGAGGAAACACCATATATTTT. Translating it yields CATSDTGLGGNTIYF.

This chain uses TRBV24-1 with TRBJ2-1; no reliable D call. The V gene's germline CDR1 is KGHDR and CDR2 SFDVKD. This CDR3 is built from 14 residues. V lost 9 bases, J lost 4 bases, and 15 bases lay in between. The CDR3 bases are TGTGCCACCTCAAAGCCGGGTCTGTACAATGAGCAGTTCTTC. Its protein product is CATSKPGLYNEQFF.

The rearrangement links TRBV7-3 to TRBJ2-1; tentative D call: TRBD2 (6 bases). Germline V CDR1 and CDR2: SGHTA, FQGTGA. The V end lost 2 bases, the J end lost 2 bases, and 13 bases lay between the germline ends. The CDR3 consists of 16 residues. The CDR3 sequence is CASSLGAAGPYNEQFF. In DNA, the CDR3 is TGTGCCAGCAGCTTAGGTGCAGCGGGTCCCTACAATGAGCAGTTCTTC.

The genes are TRBV5-6 and TRBJ2-3; D not resolved. Germline values: CDR1 SGHDT, CDR2 YYEEEE. The CDR3 consists of 15 residues. V was trimmed by 0 bases and J by 2 bases, leaving 10 bases between them. Written as DNA, the CDR3 is TGTGCCAGCAGCTTGGGATACACCCCCACAGATACGCAGTATTTT. It translates to CASSLGYTPTDTQYF.

The chain links TRBV7-2 to TRBJ2-2, with TRBD2 identical over 8 bases. J was trimmed by 4 bases and V by 1 base; bases with no gene match: 11. The CDR3 covers 18 residues. Per germline, CDR1 SGHTA and CDR2 FQGNSA. CDR3 protein: CASSLGGLGTRATGELFF. In nucleotides, the CDR3 is TGTGCCAGCAGCTTAGGAGGACTCGGGACTAGAGCCACCGGGGAGCTGTTTTTT.

V and J are TRBV19 and TRBJ1-5; D is unresolved. V shed 4 bases and J shed 7 bases, with 11 bases lying between them. CDR1 is LNHDA and CDR2 is SQIVND in the germline V gene (reference sequence). The CDR3 has 13 amino acids. The CDR3 region is CASSNPTWQPQHF. As DNA, the CDR3 is TGTGCCAGTAGTAACCCCACCTGGCAGCCCCAGCATTTT.

V gene TRBV7-8 combines with J gene TRBJ1-1, with TRBD1 matching 7 bases. The CDR3 loop spans 13 amino acids. The germline V gene encodes CDR1 SGHVS and CDR2 FQNEAQ. After removal of 6 bases from V and 6 bases from J, the junction contained 7 bases not matched to a gene. CDR3 loop: CASRPDRASEAFF. The CDR3, as DNA: TGTGCCAGCAGGCCCGACAGGGCCTCTGAAGCTTTCTTT.

The chain employs TRBV25-1 and TRBJ1-1; D not resolved. CDR1 is MGHDK and CDR2 is SYGVNS in the germline V gene. The CDR3 spans 14 residues. V was pared by 5 bases and J by 1 base, with 11 bases between. CDR3 DNA: TGTGCCAGCAGTAGAATACAGCCGAACACTGAAGCTTTCTTT. It codes for CASSRIQPNTEAFF.

This rearrangement joins TRBV27 to TRBJ2-3, with 10 bases that match TRBD2. This CDR3 is built from 17 residues. V shed 8 bases, J shed 0 bases, and the junction held 11 bases outside the gene matches. CDR1 and CDR2 from the germline V gene are MNHEY and SMNVEV (reference sequence). This chain's CDR3 is CASAALAGVTSTDTQYF. The DNA of the CDR3 is TGTGCCAGCGCCGCCCTAGCGGGGGTTACTAGCACAGATACGCAGTATTTT.

The gene calls are TRBV6-5 and TRBJ2-7; 10 bases fit TRBD1. This CDR3 comprises 14 residues. CDR1 and CDR2 from the germline V gene are MNHEY and SVGAGI. After removal of 5 bases from V and 5 bases from J, the junction contained 6 bases not matched to a gene. CDR3 coding DNA: TGTGCCAGCAGTCAACGGACAGGGGGACACGAGCAGTACTTC. This codes for CASSQRTGGHEQYF.

The CDR3 reads CASSELGTGGQPQHF. CDR3 sequence (DNA): TGTGCCAGCAGTGAACTCGGGACAGGGGGTCAGCCCCAGCATTTT. This chain connects TRBV6-1 to TRBJ1-5; TRBD1 aligns across 11 bases. CDR3 length equals 15 residues. Germline values: CDR1 MNHNS, CDR2 SASEGT. Trimming removed 2 bases from V and 6 bases from J; junction bases left unmatched: 3.

The V gene is TRBV18, the J gene TRBJ1-4; D not resolved. Trimming took off 1 base at V and 5 bases at J, with 11 bases between the two ends. From germline, CDR1 is KGHSH and CDR2 LQKENI. CDR3 size: 15 residues. The DNA for the CDR3 is TGTGCCAGCTCACCACAGAGCGGACCAAATGAAAAACTGTTTTTT. Translation: CASSPQSGPNEKLFF.

CDR3 protein: CASRLRDRLRGSGNTIYF. DNA for the CDR3: TGTGCCAGCAGGCTAAGGGACAGGCTTCGGGGCTCTGGAAACACCATATATTTT. V usage is TRBV28 and J usage is TRBJ1-3; 8 bases are a match to TRBD1. Germline V gene lookup returns CDR1 MDHEN and CDR2 SYDVKM. CDR3 length: 18 amino acids. V lost 6 bases and J lost 0; bases outside the gene matches: 13.

J is TRBJ1-5 and V is TRBV6-4; 7 bases agree with TRBD1. The CDR3 extends over 19 amino acids. From germline, CDR1 is MRHNA and CDR2 SNTAGT. The ends lost 3 bases at V and 0 bases at J; junction bases unmatched: 14. The CDR3 region has the DNA TGTGCCAGCAGTGATTCCGCTACTTGGGACAGAAATAGCAATCAGCCCCAGCATTTT. Protein product: CASSDSATWDRNSNQPQHF.

Here the CDR3 DNA reads TGTGCCAGCAGCTTAGTCGCGGATACGCAGTATTTT. Translating gives CASSLVADTQYF. V and J are TRBV11-2 and TRBJ2-3, with D uncertain. The CDR3 loop spans 12 amino acids. Looked up from germline, CDR1 is SGHAT and CDR2 is FQNNGV. Trimming pared 1 base from V and 6 bases from J, leaving 5 bases between.

The J gene is TRBJ2-5, the V gene TRBV12-3 or TRBV12-4; 7 bases are a match to TRBD1. J gave up 2 bases and V 4 bases, and 1 base lay outside the gene matches. The CDR3 has 13 amino acids. This CDR3 reads CASSSGGQETQYF. The CDR3 coding sequence is TGTGCCAGCAGTTCAGGGGGACAAGAGACCCAGTACTTC.

The V gene is TRBV5-5, the J gene TRBJ2-5; 9 bases line up with TRBD2. The CDR3 consists of 16 residues. After removal of 0 bases from V and 1 base from J, the junction contained 4 bases not matched to a gene. Looked up from germline, CDR1 is SGHKS and CDR2 is YYEKEE (reference sequence). The DNA for the CDR3 is TGTGCCAGCAGCTTGGGGGCTAGCGGGGTCCAAGAGACCCAGTACTTC. This gives the protein CASSLGASGVQETQYF.

This chain links TRBV7-2 with TRBJ2-5, with D perhaps matching TRBD1 or TRBD2 (5 bases each). Trimming removed 1 base from V and 7 bases from J, with 13 bases in between. Germline V gene sequence: CDR1 SGHTA, CDR2 FQGNSA. The CDR3 is 14 amino acids. The CDR3 spells CASSLERGGGTQYF. The CDR3 DNA reads as TGTGCCAGCAGCTTAGAGAGGGGTGGGGGGACCCAGTACTTC.

The chain employs TRBV4-1 and TRBJ2-2; unclear D gene. This CDR3 spans 14 amino acids. Germline V gene sequence: CDR1 MGHRA, CDR2 YSYEKL. The germline V and J ends were trimmed by 9 bases and 1 base, with 12 bases remaining between them. The CDR3 coding sequence is TGCGCCAGTGGCAGGCTTTTGAACACCGGGGAGCTGTTTTTT. Translated, it gives CASGRLLNTGELFF.

This clone has a single count. This rearrangement joins TRBV19 to TRBJ2-3; either TRBD1 or TRBD2 may fit D (5 bases each). This CDR3 is 15 amino acids long. The germline gives CDR1 LNHDA, CDR2 SQIVND (reference sequence). V shed 6 bases and J shed 4 bases, with 17 bases lying between them. The CDR3 loop reads CASSLQGNGADTQYF. The CDR3 DNA follows: TGTGCCAGTAGCTTGCAGGGTAACGGGGCAGATACGCAGTATTTT. Together with reference TRBV19 and TRBJ2-3, the CDR3 gives the full variable domain: DGGITQSPKYLFRKEGQNVTLSCEQNLNHDAMYWYRQDPGQGLRLIYYSQIVNDFQKGDIAEGYSVSREKKESFPLTVTSAQKNPTAFYLCASSLQGNGADTQYFGPGTRLTVL.

The CDR3 DNA is TGTGCCAGCAGTTTCACTACAGGGTCGGAAGCTTTCTTT. This translates into CASSFTTGSEAFF. The gene calls are TRBV12-3 or TRBV12-4 and TRBJ1-1; D may be TRBD1 (6 bases). Trimming shortened V by 3 bases and J by 8 bases, and 13 bases separated the two germline ends. The CDR3 is made up of 13 amino acids.

The chain couples TRBV2 to TRBJ2-7; 7 bases agree with TRBD2. From germline, CDR1 is SNHLY and CDR2 FYNNEI. Trimming removed 4 bases from V and 5 bases from J; junction bases left unmatched: 2. The CDR3 covers 12 residues. CDR3 amino acids: CASSGEGNEQYF. In DNA, the CDR3 is TGTGCCAGCAGTGGGGAGGGGAACGAGCAGTACTTC.

This chain connects TRBV7-9 to TRBJ2-7; 8 bases fit TRBD2. After removal of 5 bases from V and 2 bases from J, the junction contained 11 bases not matched to a gene. This CDR3 region has 16 residues. The V gene's germline CDR1 is SEHNR and CDR2 FQNEAQ (reference sequence). The CDR3 spells CASSPSGGRSPYEQYF. The CDR3 DNA is TGTGCCAGCAGCCCCAGCGGCGGGAGGAGCCCCTACGAGCAGTACTTC.

The chain has TRBV27 and TRBJ2-1, with 8 bases lining up with TRBD1. The CDR3 length is 15 residues. J lost 3 bases, V lost 6 bases, and 7 bases had no gene match. Germline V CDR1 and CDR2: MNHEY, SMNVEV (reference sequence). CDR3: CASSLWTGIYNEQFF. The DNA of the CDR3 is TGTGCCAGCAGCCTTTGGACAGGGATCTACAATGAGCAGTTCTTC.

This sequence joins TRBV19 and TRBJ2-6; possibly TRBD1 for D (5 bases). CDR1 and CDR2 (germline): LNHDA, SQIVND (reference sequence). The CDR3 is 18 residues long. V was pared by 3 bases and J by 4 bases, with 19 bases between. The CDR3 DNA reads as TGTGCCAGTAGTATGCAGGGTAATATGGGTCGAGGGGCCAACGTCCTGACTTTC. It encodes CASSMQGNMGRGANVLTF.